This TCR beta chain comes out of a study of blood T cell repertoires in COVID-19. Overall study context: Sources were T cells, B-cell-depleted T cells, or PBMCs; the material itself was cDNA or gDNA.

Sequencing used immunoSEQ multiplex PCR; TCRdb keeps in-frame clones, though not all of them. Of approximately 250,000 clones listed, over 80% are singletons. Participants reported their clinical history, and cohort assignment relied on those reports. Exposed participants came across a COVID-19 case within 2 weeks before study entry. Germline lookup yields CDR1 PRHDT and CDR2 FYEKMQ (reference sequence). The CDR3 is 16 amino acids. V lost 6 bases and J 5 bases, leaving 23 bases between the germline ends. Sequencing was performed on PBMCs or T cells enriched from blood (not recorded which). The receptor was derived from a woman in her 40s who had been exposed to COVID-19. This chain uses TRBV13 with TRBJ2-7, with D perhaps TRBD1 (6 bases). CDR3 sequence (DNA): TGTGCCAGCAGTTACATCAACAATAGACAGGTACACGAGCAGTACTTC. Amino acids: CASSYINNRQVHEQYF.